The sequence of this T cell receptor (beta chain) was determined in a study of vaccination and CD4 T cells after COVID-19. Study at large: In culture, cells were exposed to overlapping spike peptides from SARS-CoV-2, HCoV-NL63, HCoV-OC43 and HCoV-229E. Study-level results: Spike mono-reactivity marked 304 of 307 vaccine-specific clones in convalescent patients.

Treatment given: approximately nine-day PBMC culture with coronavirus spike peptide pools or control peptides (ViraFEST assay). After expanding antigen-specific T cells with peptide pools, ViraFEST sequenced their TCRs. About 1.8 million PBMCs per well were cultured with 7.5 to 10 IU/ml IL-2 and about 10 ug/ml peptide pools. Comments on this clonotype: What it recognizes is unknown.

Cultured CD4+ T-cell DNA underwent Oncomine TCR Beta short-read sequencing. TCRdb fed the PCR reads into MiXCR, producing one record per CDR3 protein. The data show approximately 7,400 distinct CDR3 sequences, 73% seen once. The CDR3 is 11 amino acids. V shed 1 base and J shed 1 base, with 1 base lying between them. Germline loops: CDR1 DFQATT, CDR2 SNEGSKA (reference sequence). This rearrangement joins TRBV20-1 to TRBJ1-1; D is undetermined. Specimen: CD4+ T cells from blood, cultured in vitro. The clonotype was recovered from a human donor who had recovered from COVID-19. CDR3 sequence reads: CSARGNTEAFF. The CDR3 DNA is TGCAGTGCTAGAGGGAACACTGAAGCTTTCTTT.